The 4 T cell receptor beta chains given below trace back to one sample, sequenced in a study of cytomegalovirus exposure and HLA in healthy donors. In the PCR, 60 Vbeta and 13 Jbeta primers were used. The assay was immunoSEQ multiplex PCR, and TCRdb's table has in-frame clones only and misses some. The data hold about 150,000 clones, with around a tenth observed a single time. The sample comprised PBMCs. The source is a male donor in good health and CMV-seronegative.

The chain's CDR3 is CASSPSETYNEQFF. The CDR3 coding sequence is TGTGCCAGCAGCCCTAGCGAAACCTACAATGAGCAGTTCTTC. The rearrangement uses TRBV7-8 and TRBJ2-1, with D possibly being TRBD2 (6 bases). The CDR3 loop spans 14 amino acids. Germline assignment: CDR1 SGHVS and CDR2 FQNEAQ. V was trimmed by 5 bases and J by 2 bases, leaving 10 bases between them.

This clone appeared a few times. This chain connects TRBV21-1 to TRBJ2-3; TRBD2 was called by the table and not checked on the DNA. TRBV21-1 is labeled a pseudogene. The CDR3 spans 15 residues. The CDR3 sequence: CASTEGLAHTDTQYF. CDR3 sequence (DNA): TGTGCCAGCACCGAAGGACTAGCGCACACAGATACGCAGTATTTT.

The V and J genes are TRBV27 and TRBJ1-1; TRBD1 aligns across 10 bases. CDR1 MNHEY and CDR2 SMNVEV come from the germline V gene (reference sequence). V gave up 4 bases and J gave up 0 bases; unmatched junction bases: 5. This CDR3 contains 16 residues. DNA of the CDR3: TGTGCCAGCAGTTCCGGACAGGGGGTTTTGAACACTGAAGCTTTCTTT. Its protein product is CASSSGQGVLNTEAFF.

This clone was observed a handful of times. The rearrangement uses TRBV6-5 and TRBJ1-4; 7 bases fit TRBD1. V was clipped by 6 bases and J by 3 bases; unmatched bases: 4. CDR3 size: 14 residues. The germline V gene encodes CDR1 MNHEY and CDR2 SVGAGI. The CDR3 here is CASSRGTANEKLFF. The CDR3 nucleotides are TGTGCCAGCAGCCGAGGGACAGCTAATGAAAAACTGTTTTTT.